This TCR beta chain came from a study of blood T cell repertoires in COVID-19 (dated by TCRdb to the early 2020s). General notes on the study: Samples covering the acute and convalescent phases of COVID-19 were provided by collaborators in the United States, Italy and Spain. Subjects who had been exposed to COVID-19, were actively infected with it, or had recovered from it provided the deeply sampled blood TCRbeta repertoires that made up the dataset. Nearly every sample came with metadata listing a de-identified subject ID, COVID-19 status, age in years and sex. Where available, HLA class I and class II types were taken from metadata supplied by the sample provider and were not determined by assay-based typing. Samples were obtained from the ongoing ImmuneRACE study (first 160 participants) and from 1,254 subjects provided by 6 global collaborators. The material from the prospective study consisted of cDNA or gDNA derived from T cells, B-cell-depleted T cells, or PBMCs. The repertoires were made available in a free public database intended to serve as a resource for research on the immune response to SARS-CoV-2. Here is what the overall study found, with its caveats: The amount of clinical and demographic metadata varied by source and participant and was provided uncurated.

TCRbeta CDR3 regions were amplified from genomic DNA using the immunoSEQ Assay, a bias-controlled multiplex PCR. In the source study's methods: Nucleated cell counts per sample were estimated from amplification of reference gene primers within the assay. To quantify the absolute abundance of each unique TCRbeta CDR3 rearrangement, sequence reads were collapsed and filtered. For each sample, productive Simpson clonality was calculated as the square root of Simpson's diversity index across productive rearrangements. TCRdb obtained this table from immuneACCESS and retained in-frame rearrangements with V and J assigned. These tables miss some clones; where compared with another copy, unresolved V genes account for less than half of the shortfall, and the remainder is unexplained. D and trimming were read from the DNA, whereas the V and J calls and clone size are those reported in that table. This sample comprises more than 200,000 clones, roughly 84% of them detected only once. The ten largest clones capture 27% of the sample.

Worth noting for this clone: Which antigen it targets is not known. It has no much larger one-base neighbor in the sample; base qualities were not kept.

Whole blood was collected in K2EDTA tubes by collaborating institutions according to the institutions' own protocols. For TCRbeta analysis, collaborator samples were shipped as frozen whole blood, as isolated PBMCs, or as DNA extracted from either sample type. Source material: peripheral blood. The clonotype was recovered from a middle-aged man with acute or convalescent COVID-19.

The DNA sequence is given as TGTGCCAGCACTGACAGGCCAAATCAGCCCCAGCATTTT. It translates to CASTDRPNQPQHF. The receptor chain draws on TRBV2 and TRBJ1-5; a tentative D match to TRBD1 spans 6 bases. V lost 7 bases and J lost 4 bases; the stretch between them is 11 bases long. CDR1 and CDR2 are read off the germline V gene as SNHLY and FYNNEI. Inclusive of the bounding cysteine and phenylalanine, the CDR3 is 13 residues long. The entry retains the CDR3 DNA only, 39 bases that are in frame from base 1.